This T cell receptor (beta chain) appears in the sequencing data of a study of T cell responses to AZD1222 COVID-19 vaccine. Using immunoSEQ multiplex PCR, the repertoire was profiled, and TCRdb retains in-frame clones only, with some absent. The table includes 15,000 to 20,000 clones, roughly 79% detected once. The length of the CDR3 is 13 residues. CDR1 and CDR2 from the germline V gene are SNHLY and FYNNEI. V was shortened by 6 bases and J by 4 bases, with 12 bases between the two germline ends. V and J are TRBV2 and TRBJ1-2; D uncertain. The receptor was derived from an adult who received the AZD1222 COVID-19 vaccine. Material: peripheral blood, obtained 28 days after the second AZD1222 dose. CDR3 bases: TGTGCCAGCAGGACAAAGGATCTCTATGGCTACACCTTC. This sequence encodes CASRTKDLYGYTF.